A single sample gave rise to the 8 T cell receptor beta chains below, sequenced in a study of T cells in Graves' hyperthyroidism and ophthalmopathy. Amplified regions were TCR beta CDR3 sequences from RNA transcripts. The TCR CDR3 first-round RT-PCR relied on the HTBI primer set. MiXCR, run by TCRdb on the multiplex PCR reads, gives a single entry per CDR3 protein. The sample contains 660,000 or so distinct CDR3 sequences, 40% to 55% of which appear only once. Sequencing was carried out using peripheral blood or thyroid tissue (not recorded which). These receptor sequences come from an adult man with Graves' disease, either hyperthyroidism or ophthalmopathy (not recorded which).

This chain uses TRBV7-2 with TRBJ1-3; 7 bases agree with TRBD1. Germline V gene data show CDR1 as SGHTA and CDR2 as FQGNSA. V shed 6 bases and J 1 base; nucleotides not matched to a gene: 12. The CDR3 extends over 17 amino acids. In DNA, the CDR3 is TGTGCCAGCAGTTCCGGACAGGCCCCGACTTCTGGAAACACCATATATTTT. Protein product: CASSSGQAPTSGNTIYF.

The rearrangement uses TRBV20-1 and TRBJ2-7; unclear D gene. CDR1 and CDR2 from the germline V gene are DFQATT and SNEGSKA (reference sequence). The CDR3 length is 12 residues. V gave up 3 bases and J gave up 6 bases, with 12 bases separating them. The CDR3 region is CSASDPTGEQYF. CDR3 in DNA: TGCAGTGCTAGCGACCCCACCGGCGAGCAGTACTTC.

The rearrangement links TRBV11-2 to TRBJ2-7; 7 bases are a match to TRBD2. The CDR3 contains 15 residues. V lost 5 bases and J lost 5; bases outside the gene matches: 12. CDR1 SGHAT and CDR2 FQNNGV come from the germline V gene. Here the CDR3 reads CASSLGAGAGDEQYF. The CDR3 DNA reads as TGTGCCAGCAGCCTAGGGGCGGGAGCTGGCGACGAGCAGTACTTC.

This clonotype was seen ten or more times. This may stem from a read error, because a much larger clone lies one nucleotide away. The rearrangement uses TRBV2 and TRBJ1-4, with TRBD1 as a possible D gene (5 bases). The CDR3 contains 14 residues. With 6 bases removed from V and 0 bases from J, the gap between germline ends came to 8 bases. CDR1 is SNHLY, CDR2 FYNNEI, per germline. CDR3 DNA sequence: TGTGCCAGCAGCCAGACAGCAACTAATGAAAAACTGTTTTTT. Its protein is CASSQTATNEKLFF.

This clonotype was seen only a few times. V and J are TRBV14 and TRBJ1-4, with TRBD1 matching over 7 bases. The CDR3 is 17 residues long. V lost 3 bases, J lost 0 bases, and 7 bases stayed unmatched. Germline values: CDR1 SGHDN, CDR2 FVKESK. The CDR3 DNA reads TGTGCCAGCAGCCACAGGACAGGAACGGCAACTAATGAAAAACTGTTTTTT. It is translated as CASSHRTGTATNEKLFF.

This clonotype was seen a few times. The V gene is TRBV7-9, the J gene TRBJ1-1; 7 nucleotides agree with TRBD1. CDR3 length equals 14 residues. CDR1 and CDR2 from the germline V gene are SEHNR and FQNEAQ (reference sequence). V dropped 6 bases and J dropped 5; count of bases not matched to a gene: 9. Written as DNA, the CDR3 is TGTGCCAGCAGTTCACAGGGGCAGGGGACTGAAGCTTTCTTT. Its protein product is CASSSQGQGTEAFF.

This clonotype was seen repeatedly, ten times or more. The chain joins TRBV7-9 to TRBJ1-6, with unresolved D. V was pared by 1 base and J by 9 bases, with 4 bases between. The CDR3 has 12 amino acids. Germline V gene sequence: CDR1 SEHNR, CDR2 FQNEAQ (reference sequence). This chain's CDR3 is CASSLDRSPLHF. Here the CDR3 DNA reads TGTGCCAGCAGCTTAGATCGTTCACCCCTCCACTTT.

The rearrangement uses TRBV6-1 and TRBJ1-1; weak D call: TRBD1 (5 bases). The CDR3 is made up of 15 amino acids. Germline assignment: CDR1 MNHNS and CDR2 SASEGT. The V end lost 3 bases, the J end lost 5 bases, and 16 bases lay between the germline ends. The CDR3 nucleotides read TGTGCCAGCAGTGACTCGTTGGGGGTGAGGACTGAAGCTTTCTTT. This sequence encodes CASSDSLGVRTEAFF.